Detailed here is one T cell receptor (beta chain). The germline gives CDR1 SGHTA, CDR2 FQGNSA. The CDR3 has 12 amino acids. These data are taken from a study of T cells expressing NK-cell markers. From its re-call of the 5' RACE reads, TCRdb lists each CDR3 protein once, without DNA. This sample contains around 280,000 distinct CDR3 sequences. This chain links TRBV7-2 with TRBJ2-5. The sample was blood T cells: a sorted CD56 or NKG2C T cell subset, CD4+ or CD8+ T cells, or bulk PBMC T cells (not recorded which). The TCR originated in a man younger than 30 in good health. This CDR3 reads CASSESQETQYF. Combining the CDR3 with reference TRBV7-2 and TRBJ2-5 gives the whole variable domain GAGVSQSPSNKVTEKGKDVELRCDPISGHTALYWYRQSLGQGLEFLIYFQGNSAPDKSGLPSDRFSAERTGGSVSTLTIQRTQQEDSAVYLCASSESQETQYFGPGTRLLVL.